These T cell receptor beta chains were read from a single sample in a study of control samples from healthy donors and cancer patients. Profiled with immunoSEQ multiplex PCR; TCRdb holds only in-frame clones, not every one. This repertoire shows 100,000 to 150,000 clones, approximately 90% found once; its top ten account for around 2.3%. The sample taken for sequencing was blood. These receptors all stem from a man aged 40-55 years in good health. CDR3s include the opening cysteine and the closing phenylalanine or tryptophan. The D gene is left open where the match is weak. Clone size is not always given. Where it is, it says once, few, many or a class for expanded clones.

NA TRBJ2-1 TRBV7-9 NA TGTGCCAGCAGCTTATTTAGTGATGAGCAGTTCTTC CASSLFSDEQFF
NA TRBJ1-4 TRBV28 NA TGTGCCAGCAGTTTTGCTGAAAAACTGTTTTTT CASSFAEKLFF
NA TRBJ2-4 TRBV27 TRBD1 TGTGCCAGCAGTTTATCAGGGGGCTCGAAAAACATTCAGTACTTC CASSLSGGSKNIQYF
NA TRBJ1-5 TRBV6-2/TRBV6-3 TRBD1 TGTGCCAGCAGTTACGCGGGGACAGGGGGACCTCAGCCCCAGCATTTT CASSYAGTGGPQPQHF
NA TRBJ1-4 TRBV10-2 NA TGCGCCAGCAGGGAGGGATCAACTAATGAAAAACTGTTTTTT CASREGSTNEKLFF
NA TRBJ1-1 TRBV27 NA TGTGCCAGCAGTTTTCTCCCGGGGGCTAATACTGAAGCTTTCTTT CASSFLPGANTEAFF
NA TRBJ2-3 TRBV2 NA TGTGCCAGCAGTGATTTGGCGAGGTCTAGCACAGATACGCAGTATTTT CASSDLARSSTDTQYF
few TRBJ1-5 TRBV2 NA TGTGCCAGCAGTGACCCGAGCGGTGATCAGCCCCAGCATTTT CASSDPSGDQPQHF
NA TRBJ2-5 TRBV9 NA TGTGCCAGCAGCGTAGGCGGTAGGACCCGGACATCTCAAGAGACCCAGTACTTC CASSVGGRTRTSQETQYF
NA TRBJ2-7 TRBV10-1 NA TGCGCCAGCAGTGAGGGATACGAGCAGTACTTC CASSEGYEQYF
NA TRBJ2-1 TRBV30 TRBD2 TGTGCCTGGACGTTTTTTAGCGGGGGCAATGAGCAGTTCTTC CAWTFFSGGNEQFF
once TRBJ1-2 TRBV23-1 NA TGCGCCAGCAGTCAATTCTGGGATGGCTACACCTTC CASSQFWDGYTF
NA TRBJ1-6 TRBV12-3/TRBV12-4 NA TGTGCCAGCAGTTTTGGCCATACTTCACCCCTCCACTTT CASSFGHTSPLHF
NA TRBJ1-4 TRBV9 NA TGTGCCAGCAGCGTGAGGAATGAAAAACTGTTTTTT CASSVRNEKLFF
once TRBJ2-1 TRBV2 TRBD1 TGTGCCAGCAGGAACGGGACAGGGGGCAATGAGCAGTTCTTC CASRNGTGGNEQFF
NA TRBJ2-4 TRBV5-6 TRBD2 TGTGCCAGCAGCTTGTACGTTAGCGGGGGCCTTGGGGCCAAAAACATTCAGTACTTC CASSLYVSGGLGAKNIQYF
once TRBJ2-1 TRBV7-2 NA TGTGCCAGCAGCTCCTGGGCTAGGGGCTCCTACAATGAGCAGTTCTTC CASSSWARGSYNEQFF
NA TRBJ2-1 TRBV7-9 NA TGTGCCAGCAGCTTAGCGAAGGGGAAGCAGTTCTTC CASSLAKGKQFF
NA TRBJ1-1 TRBV19 NA TGTGCCAGTAGTTCCCGGGGGGGGGTTTCGACTGAAGCTTTCTTT CASSSRGGVSTEAFF
once TRBJ2-5 TRBV7-3 NA TGTGCCAGCAGCTACAGGGAAGGAGAGACCCAGTACTTC CASSYREGETQYF
NA TRBJ2-1 TRBV9 TRBD1 TGTGCCAGCAGCGTAGGAGGGACAGGGTTCAATGAGCAGTTCTTC CASSVGGTGFNEQFF
NA TRBJ2-2 TRBV6-2/TRBV6-3 NA TGTGCCAGCAGTTACCCCGGGGAGCTGTTTTTT CASSYPGELFF
NA TRBJ2-7 TRBV4-1 TRBD2 TGCGCCAGCAGCCAAGAGGTAGCGGGGGGAATGGAGTACTTC CASSQEVAGGMEYF